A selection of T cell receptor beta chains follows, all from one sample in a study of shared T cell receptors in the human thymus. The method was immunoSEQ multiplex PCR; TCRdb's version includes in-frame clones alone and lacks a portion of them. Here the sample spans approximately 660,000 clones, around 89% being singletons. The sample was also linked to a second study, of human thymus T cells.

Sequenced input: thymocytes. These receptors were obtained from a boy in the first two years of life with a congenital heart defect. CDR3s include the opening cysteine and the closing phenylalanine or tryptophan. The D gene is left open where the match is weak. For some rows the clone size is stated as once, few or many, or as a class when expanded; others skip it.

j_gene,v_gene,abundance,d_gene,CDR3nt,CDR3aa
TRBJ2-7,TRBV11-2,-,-,TGTGCCAGCAGCTCGGGATTCTCCTACGAGCAGTACTTC,CASSSGFSYEQYF
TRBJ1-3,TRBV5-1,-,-,TGCGCCAGCAGCTTGGGGCCAGGTGCTGGAAACACCATATATTTT,CASSLGPGAGNTIYF
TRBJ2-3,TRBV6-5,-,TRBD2,TGTGCCAGCAGTTACTTGGCTAGCGGGACCCTAGATACGCAGTATTTT,CASSYLASGTLDTQYF
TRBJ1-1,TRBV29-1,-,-,TGCAGCGTTGAAGACAGGGTCGGCACTGAAGCTTTCTTT,CSVEDRVGTEAFF
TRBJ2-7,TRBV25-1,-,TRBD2,TGTGCCAGCAGTGAATATATTCGGCGGGAGAGCTCCTACGAGCAGTACTTC,CASSEYIRRESSYEQYF
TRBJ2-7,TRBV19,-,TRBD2,TGTGCCAGTAGTATCAATACTAGCGGGAGGCCCTCGACACACTCCTACGAGCAGTACTTC,CASSINTSGRPSTHSYEQYF
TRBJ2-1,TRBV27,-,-,TGTGCCAGCAGCCCCCTTAGCGGAGAGCAGTTCTTC,CASSPLSGEQFF
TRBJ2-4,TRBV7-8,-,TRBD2,TGTGCCAGCAGCTTAAGGGCATCCGAGACTAGCGGGAGTGGGTTGGCCAAAAACATTCAGTACTTC,CASSLRASETSGSGLAKNIQYF
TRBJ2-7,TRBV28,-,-,TGTGCCAGCAGCTGGGGCGGAATCTACGAGCAGTACTTC,CASSWGGIYEQYF
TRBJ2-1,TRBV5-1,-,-,TGCGCCAGCAGCTTGAGGGCTAGCAACGATGAGCAGTTCTTC,CASSLRASNDEQFF
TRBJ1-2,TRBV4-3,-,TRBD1,TGCGCCAGCAGCCAAGCACAGGGGGCCCATGGCTACACCTTC,CASSQAQGAHGYTF
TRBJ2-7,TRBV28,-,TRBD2,TGTGCCATCTTTTTTGGCGGGAGGGTCTGTGTCCCCTACGAGCAGTACTTC,CAIFFGGRVCVPYEQYF
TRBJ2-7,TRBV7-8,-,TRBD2,TGTGCCAGCAGCCTCCGGGAGGCCTACGAGCAGTACTTC,CASSLREAYEQYF
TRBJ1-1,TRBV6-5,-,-,TGTGCCAGCAGTTATGCAGGGAACACTGAAGCTTTCTTT,CASSYAGNTEAFF
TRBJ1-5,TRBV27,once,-,TGTGCCAGCAGTTTATCTCGGGGGGACACCAATCAGCCCCAGCATTTT,CASSLSRGDTNQPQHF
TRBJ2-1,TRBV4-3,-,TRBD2,TGCGCCAGCAGCCTAGGCGGGACTAGCGGGAGCCCCTTGCTCTACAATGAGCAGTTCTTC,CASSLGGTSGSPLLYNEQFF
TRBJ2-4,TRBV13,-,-,TGTGCCAGCAGCTTAGGCATACATACACCCAAAAACATTCAGTACTTC,CASSLGIHTPKNIQYF
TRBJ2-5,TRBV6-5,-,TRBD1,TGTGCCAGCAGTTACTGCGGACAGGGGGCGATGGAGACCCAGTACTTC,CASSYCGQGAMETQYF
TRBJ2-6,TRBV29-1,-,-,TGCAGCGGCGTCTCTGGGGCCAACGTCCTGACTTTC,CSGVSGANVLTF
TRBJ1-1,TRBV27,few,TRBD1,TGTGCCAGCAGCTTAAGGCCGAGGGGGCGGGCGAACACTGAAGCTTTCTTT,CASSLRPRGRANTEAFF
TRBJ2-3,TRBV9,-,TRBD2,TGTGCCAGCAGCGTAGGACTAGCGGGAGGCACAGATACGCAGTATTTT,CASSVGLAGGTDTQYF
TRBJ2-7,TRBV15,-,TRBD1,TGTGCCACCAGCATTTTCACCCGGGACAGCTCCTACGAGCAGTACTTC,CATSIFTRDSSYEQYF
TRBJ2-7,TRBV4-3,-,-,TGCGCCAGCAGCCAAGGTGGAGGGCGAACTTACGAGCAGTACTTC,CASSQGGGRTYEQYF
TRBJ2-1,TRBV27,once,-,TGTGCCAGCAGTCTTATAACCGAACAGGAGATACACATCTCCTACAATGAGCAGTTCTTC,CASSLITEQEIHISYNEQFF
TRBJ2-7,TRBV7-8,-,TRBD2,TGTGCCAGCAGCCACCCTGAACTAGCGGGGGGAACCTACGAGCAGTACTTC,CASSHPELAGGTYEQYF
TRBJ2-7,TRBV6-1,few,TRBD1,TGTGCCAGCAGGGGACAGGGGGCCTACGAGCAGTACTTC,CASRGQGAYEQYF
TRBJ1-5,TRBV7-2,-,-,TGTGCCAGCAGCTCAGGGAGCAATCAGCCCCAGCATTTT,CASSSGSNQPQHF
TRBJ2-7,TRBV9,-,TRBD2,TGTGCCAGCAGCGGAACTAGCGGGAGCTCCTACGAGCAGTACTTC,CASSGTSGSSYEQYF
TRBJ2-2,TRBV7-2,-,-,TGTGCCAGCAGCTCGACAAGGGGAACCGGGGAGCTGTTTTTT,CASSSTRGTGELFF
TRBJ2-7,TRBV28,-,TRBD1,TGTGCCAGCAGTTTCGGGACAGGGGTAAGCTCCTACGAGCAGTACTTC,CASSFGTGVSSYEQYF
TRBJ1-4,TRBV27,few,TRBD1,TGTGCCAGCAGGTTTGGGCAGGGGGGTGAAAAACTGTTTTTT,CASRFGQGGEKLFF
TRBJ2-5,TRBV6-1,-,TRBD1,TGTGCCAGCAGTGAAACCGACCAGACAGGGGGAGAAGAGACCCAGTACTTC,CASSETDQTGGEETQYF
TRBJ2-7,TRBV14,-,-,TGTGCCAGCAGCCAAGCGGGGTCATATGACGAGCAGTACTTC,CASSQAGSYDEQYF
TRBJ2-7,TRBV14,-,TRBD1,TGTGCCAGCAGCCCACATCCGGGGGACAGGGTCGCCTACGAGCAGTACTTC,CASSPHPGDRVAYEQYF
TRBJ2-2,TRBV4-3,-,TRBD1,TGCGCCAGCAGCCCAGACAGGGGCGGGGAGCTGTTTTTT,CASSPDRGGELFF